The sequence of this T cell receptor beta chain was determined in a study of shared clonotypes between healthy human individuals. Study-wide background: Three plates were used per donor for CD4 naive, three for CD4 memory, two for CD8 naive and one for CD8 memory.

Authors' analysis steps: From ImmunoSEQ came sequences covering only the junction and carrying no quality scores, so filtering differed. This table comes from immunoSEQ multiplex PCR, and its TCRdb copy is limited to in-frame clones, with some not included. The DNA was the basis for D and trimming; V, J and clone size are from that table. The sample has 2 million to 2.5 million clones; 90% to 97% are singletons. Germline CDR1 reads SNHLY; CDR2 reads FYNNEI. V was trimmed by 4 bases and J by 0 bases, leaving 10 bases between them. This CDR3 region has 15 residues. The receptor comes from a man aged 18 to 29 in good health. This rearrangement joins TRBV2 to TRBJ1-5, with D unclear. The specimen sequenced was naive CD4+ T cells sorted from blood. The subset was: CD45RA+ positively selected. The DNA for the CDR3 is TGTGCCAGCAGTGTTCGGGCGGATAGCAATCAGCCCCAGCATTTT. Its protein product is CASSVRADSNQPQHF.